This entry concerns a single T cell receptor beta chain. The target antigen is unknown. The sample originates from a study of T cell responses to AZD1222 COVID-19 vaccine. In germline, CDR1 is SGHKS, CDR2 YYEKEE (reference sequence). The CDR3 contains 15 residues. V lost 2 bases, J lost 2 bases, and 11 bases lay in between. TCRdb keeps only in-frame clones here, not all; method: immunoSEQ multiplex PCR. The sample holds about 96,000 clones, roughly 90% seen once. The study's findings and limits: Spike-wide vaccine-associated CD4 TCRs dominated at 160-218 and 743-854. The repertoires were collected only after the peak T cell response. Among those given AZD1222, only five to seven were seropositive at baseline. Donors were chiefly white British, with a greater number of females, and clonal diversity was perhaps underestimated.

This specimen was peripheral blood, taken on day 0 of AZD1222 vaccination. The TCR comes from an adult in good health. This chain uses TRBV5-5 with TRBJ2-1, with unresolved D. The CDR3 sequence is CASSFSGLPYNEQFF. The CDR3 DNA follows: TGTGCCAGCAGCTTCTCAGGTCTCCCCTACAATGAGCAGTTCTTC.